This TCR beta chain emerged from a study of T cells in Graves' hyperthyroidism and ophthalmopathy. Diagnosing involved the use of clinical symptoms, serum thyroxine and TRAb, thyroid ultrasound and orbital computed tomography. It was RNA transcripts that yielded the amplified TCR beta CDR3 regions. The HTBI set primed first-round TCR CDR3 RT-PCR. One entry per CDR3 protein results from TCRdb running MiXCR on the multiplex PCR reads. The table includes some 620,000 distinct CDR3 sequences, about 17% detected once. The CDR3 is made up of 12 amino acids. Trimming left V 2 bases short and J 8 bases short, with 7 bases between. Germline CDR1 and CDR2: LNHDA and SQIVND (reference sequence).

Sequencing used blood. This rearrangement joins TRBV19 to TRBJ2-1; no definite D call. This clonotype was sampled from a woman in her 30s with Graves' hyperthyroidism. CDR3 nucleotides: TGTGCCAGTAGTATAAGACGGGATGAGCAGTTCTTC. Translation: CASSIRRDEQFF.